The sequence of this T cell receptor beta chain was determined in a study of T cell changes during pregnancy in multiple sclerosis. Per the germline V gene, CDR1 is SGHNT and CDR2 is YYREEE (reference sequence). CDR3 length: 13 amino acids. The trim removed 2 bases at V and 1 base at J, leaving 0 bases unmatched. Some clones are missing from TCRdb's copy, which holds only in-frame ones; the method was immunoSEQ multiplex PCR. The profile shows 90,000 to 100,000 clones, approximately 95% of them singletons. The chain recombines TRBV5-4 with TRBJ2-7; 7 nucleotides line up with TRBD1. Sequencing used peripheral blood, obtained in the first trimester of pregnancy. This sequence originates from a female donor with multiple sclerosis, enrolled in a pregnancy study. The DNA for the CDR3 is TGTGCCAGCAGCTTACAGGGGTCCTACGAGCAGTACTTC. It codes for CASSLQGSYEQYF. Supplemented by reference TRBV5-4 and TRBJ2-7, the full variable domain reads ETGVTQSPTHLIKTRGQQVTLRCSSQSGHNTVSWYQQALGQGPQFIFQYYREEENGRGNFPPRFSGLQFPNYSSELNVNALELDDSALYLCASSLQGSYEQYFGPGTRLTVT.